The rows below give T cell receptor beta chains drawn from one sample of a study of blood T cells in healthy people across ages. One entry per CDR3 protein results from TCRdb running MiXCR on the 5' RACE reads. This table has 730,000 or so distinct CDR3 sequences, around 41% appearing once. Sequenced input: blood. The receptors derive from a man older than 75 in good health. The CDR3 runs from the conserved cysteine through the conserved F or W. A D gene is named only where the DNA matches it firmly. Size is omitted from some rows. Given values are once, few, many or a class for expanded clones.

.,TRBV7-8,TRBD1,TRBJ2-1,CASTVQTGAAYNEQFF
.,TRBV5-1,.,TRBJ2-5,CASSQTVPQETQYF
once,TRBV19,.,TRBJ1-1,CASSPSQGNTEAFF
few,TRBV7-2,.,TRBJ2-3,CASTLGAGPGTDTQYF
many,TRBV20-1,TRBD2,TRBJ2-5,CSASKSGSPQETQYF
.,TRBV6-2/TRBV6-3,.,TRBJ2-1,CASTRPSYNEQFF
few,TRBV4-1,TRBD1,TRBJ2-3,CASSQRGQIGTQYF
.,TRBV29-1,.,TRBJ1-3,CSVDLAGNGNTIYF
.,TRBV7-8,.,TRBJ1-1,CASSKLQGNTEAFF
few,TRBV6-5,.,TRBJ2-1,CASSNLRTEYNEQFF
.,TRBV27,TRBD1,TRBJ2-3,CAGSLSTPGTGVKDTQYF
.,TRBV5-1,TRBD1,TRBJ2-3,CASSLAGTGRGTDTQYF
.,TRBV6-2/TRBV6-3,TRBD2,TRBJ2-7,CASSYGTSAQSQYNEQYF
.,TRBV5-1,.,TRBJ2-5,CASSRSNSQETQYF
.,TRBV5-1,.,TRBJ2-1,CASSLQTGGNNNEQFF
few,TRBV20-1,.,TRBJ1-2,CSASDLGNYGYTF
.,TRBV11-1,TRBD1,TRBJ2-4,CASTRGQGAQNIQYF
many,TRBV29-1,.,TRBJ2-7,CSLVGTLSYEQYF
.,TRBV4-1,.,TRBJ1-2,CASSEAGGLSYGYTF
.,TRBV20-1,.,TRBJ2-3,CSALTDPQYF
few,TRBV6-2/TRBV6-3,TRBD1,TRBJ2-3,CASRNQGGTDTQYF
.,TRBV7-2,.,TRBJ2-1,CASGLSGTTYNEQFF
.,TRBV6-2/TRBV6-3,.,TRBJ1-5,CASSKQFQPQHF
.,TRBV2,TRBD2,TRBJ2-7,CASRGLAGGLSSYEQYF
.,TRBV7-9,.,TRBJ2-7,CASSLAGGQSSYEQYF
few,TRBV20-1,TRBD1,TRBJ2-3,CSAERQGQITDTQYF
few,TRBV29-1,TRBD2,TRBJ2-1,CSFSSGSPYEQFF